The 31 T cell receptor beta chains below all came from one sample that was sequenced in a study of blood T cell repertoires in COVID-19. Data came from immunoSEQ multiplex PCR; TCRdb stores just in-frame clones and leaves some out. Here the sample spans 95,000 to 100,000 clones, under 90% being singletons. Sequenced material: peripheral blood. The receptors derive from a human donor in a cohort sampled during active COVID-19.

This clone is a singleton in its sample. J is TRBJ2-4 and V is TRBV7-9, with D possibly TRBD1 on 6 matching bases. This CDR3 is 18 amino acids long. Looked up from germline, CDR1 is SEHNR and CDR2 is FQNEAQ (reference sequence). The germline V and J ends were trimmed by 0 bases and 0 bases, with 15 bases remaining between them. In DNA, the CDR3 is TGTGCCAGCAGCTTAGCTGGGGGCAGTCGCCTAGCCAAAAACATTCAGTACTTC. Translating it yields CASSLAGGSRLAKNIQYF.

This rearrangement joins TRBV9 to TRBJ1-1; 7 nucleotides align to TRBD1. The J segment lost 5 bases and the V segment lost 4 bases, leaving 14 bases of the junction unmatched. Germline V gives CDR1 SGDLS, CDR2 YYNGEE. This CDR3 has 16 amino acids. CDR3 loop: CASSPGTDGKRTEAFF. Written as DNA, the CDR3 is TGTGCCAGCAGCCCCGGGACAGATGGTAAAAGGACTGAAGCTTTCTTT.

In its sample, this clone was seen once. V and J are TRBV5-5 and TRBJ1-6, with D possibly matching TRBD1 (5 bases). This CDR3 is 15 amino acids long. Per the germline V gene, CDR1 is SGHKS and CDR2 is YYEKEE (reference sequence). The ends were cut back, 2 bases at V and 7 bases at J, with 13 bases in the middle. CDR3 region: CASSLAGTENSPLHF. The CDR3 DNA reads as TGTGCCAGCAGCTTAGCCGGGACTGAGAATTCACCCCTCCACTTT.

V usage is TRBV7-2 and J usage is TRBJ2-3; tentative D call: TRBD2 (7 bases). The CDR3 consists of 16 residues. V dropped 2 bases and J dropped 1 base, with 13 bases sitting between them. CDR1 SGHTA and CDR2 FQGNSA come from the germline V gene. The CDR3 nucleotides read TGTGCCAGCAGCTTACGGGGGGCCCACGGCACAGATACGCAGTATTTT. This codes for CASSLRGAHGTDTQYF. Full variable domain (remainder filled in from reference TRBV7-2 and TRBJ2-3): GAGVSQSPSNKVTEKGKDVELRCDPISGHTALYWYRQSLGQGLEFLIYFQGNSAPDKSGLPSDRFSAERTGGSVSTLTIQRTQQEDSAVYLCASSLRGAHGTDTQYFGPGTRLTVL.

The V and J genes are TRBV29-1 and TRBJ2-1, with TRBD2 matching over 11 bases. J lost 3 bases, V lost 4 bases, and 17 bases had no gene match. Germline V gene sequence: CDR1 SQVTM, CDR2 ANQGSEA. This CDR3 spans 19 amino acids. CDR3 coding DNA: TGCAGCGTTGGAAGTTTTACTAGCGGGGGTTCCACAATCTACAATGAGCAGTTCTTC. Its translation is CSVGSFTSGGSTIYNEQFF.

This clone has more than one count but fewer than ten. This chain links TRBV4-2 with TRBJ2-7, with a weak D call TRBD2 (6 bases). V lost 0 bases to trimming and J lost 4 bases, with 10 bases between them. The CDR3 is 14 residues long. Per germline, CDR1 LGHNA and CDR2 YNFKEQ. The CDR3 region has the DNA TGTGCCAGCAGCCAAGATCCACTAGCTTACGAGCAGTACTTC. This translates into CASSQDPLAYEQYF.

This sequence joins TRBV7-9 and TRBJ1-1, with D unclear. CDR1 is SEHNR, CDR2 FQNEAQ, per germline (reference sequence). The CDR3 spans 15 residues. The germline V and J ends were trimmed by 2 bases and 1 base, with 11 bases remaining between them. CDR3 DNA: TGTGCCAGCAGCTTATCTCCGGCAGGGAACACTGAAGCTTTCTTT. Translating gives CASSLSPAGNTEAFF.

The rearrangement joins TRBV5-1 to TRBJ1-2; D possibly corresponds to TRBD1 (6 bases). Per the germline V gene, CDR1 is SGHRS and CDR2 is YFSETQ. V lost 0 bases and J lost 5, with 8 bases in between. The CDR3 spans 13 residues. The CDR3 is CASSLVQGYGYTF. The CDR3 DNA follows: TGCGCCAGCAGCTTGGTACAGGGATATGGCTACACCTTC.

This clone appeared a single time. The rearrangement joins TRBV7-9 to TRBJ1-3; D is unclear. Trimming removed 8 bases at V and 4 bases at J, with 15 bases between. The germline gives CDR1 SEHNR, CDR2 FQNEAQ (reference sequence). The CDR3 has 14 amino acids. Written as DNA, the CDR3 is TGTGCCAGCGAAAGTACGGGTGGGGGAAACACCATATATTTT. Amino acid sequence: CASESTGGGNTIYF.

The sample holds one count of this clone. The chain employs TRBV7-9 and TRBJ2-2; 11 nucleotides agree with TRBD2. J lost 1 base, V lost 8 bases, and 6 bases had no gene match. In germline, CDR1 is SEHNR, CDR2 FQNEAQ (reference sequence). The CDR3 is made up of 16 amino acids. Written as DNA, the CDR3 is TGTGCCAGCCTCGGACTAGCGGGCTTGAACACCGGGGAGCTGTTTTTT. Translating it yields CASLGLAGLNTGELFF.

V usage is TRBV21-1 and J usage is TRBJ2-7; TRBD1 is the table's D call, not checked against the DNA. TRBV21-1 is recorded as a pseudogene. The CDR3 extends over 16 amino acids. In nucleotides, the CDR3 is TGTGCCAGCAGCAAAGTATGGACACCCCGCTCCTACGAGCAGTACTTC. It encodes CASSKVWTPRSYEQYF.

The chain couples TRBV5-1 to TRBJ2-5; 8 nucleotides line up with TRBD2. Germline V CDR1 and CDR2: SGHRS, YFSETQ. The junction had 7 bases not matched to a gene; V was cut back by 1 base and J by 2 bases. There are 16 residues in the CDR3. CDR3: CASSLKGSGAQETQYF. CDR3 in DNA: TGCGCCAGCAGCTTGAAGGGTAGCGGGGCACAAGAGACCCAGTACTTC.

The chain combines TRBV18 with TRBJ1-6; D not resolved. Germline V gene data show CDR1 as KGHSH and CDR2 as LQKENI. V was pared by 2 bases and J by 0 bases, with 8 bases between. The CDR3 is made up of 16 amino acids. Here the CDR3 DNA reads TGTGCCAGCTCACCAGAAACTCTCTCCTATAATTCACCCCTCCACTTT. It yields the protein CASSPETLSYNSPLHF.

The rearrangement links TRBV21-1 to TRBJ2-3; the table assigns TRBD1, which was not confirmed against the DNA. TRBV21-1 is designated a pseudogene. This CDR3 is built from 18 residues. Here the CDR3 DNA reads TGTGCCAGCAGCTACGGGGACAGTGAAACGCTGTGCCCAGATACGCAGTATTTT. It codes for CASSYGDSETLCPDTQYF.

The rearrangement joins TRBV4-1 to TRBJ1-3; possibly TRBD1 for D (5 bases). Germline CDR1 reads MGHRA; CDR2 reads YSYEKL. Trimming removed 1 base from V and 1 base from J, with 14 bases in between. The length of the CDR3 is 17 residues. The CDR3 nucleotides are TGCGCCAGCAGCCAAGGTCCGACACAGGTTTCTGGAAACACCATATATTTT. It translates to CASSQGPTQVSGNTIYF.

The genes are TRBV11-2 and TRBJ2-1; D is unclear. The CDR3 sequence is 11 residues long. The V gene's germline CDR1 is SGHAT and CDR2 FQNNGV. V dropped 6 bases and J dropped 9 bases, with 9 bases sitting between them. The CDR3 bases are TGTGCCAGCAGTAGAGGATTTGAGCAGTTCTTC. This translates into CASSRGFEQFF.

This chain connects TRBV29-1 to TRBJ2-7; 7 positions agree with TRBD1. V trimming: 7 bases; J trimming: 7 bases; junction bases outside the gene matches: 13. This CDR3 region has 13 residues. Germline V gene lookup returns CDR1 SQVTM and CDR2 ANQGSEA. CDR3 bases: TGCAGCGCGCAACGGGACAGCGGTTCGGAGCAGTACTTC. The encoded protein is CSAQRDSGSEQYF.

The chain couples TRBV7-9 to TRBJ1-2; maybe TRBD1 (5 bases). V was cut by 5 bases and J by 3 bases, with 16 bases left in between. The CDR3 runs 15 residues. In germline, CDR1 is SEHNR, CDR2 FQNEAQ (reference sequence). CDR3 loop: CASSPGGGVDYGYTF. As DNA, the CDR3 is TGTGCCAGCAGCCCGGGGGGAGGGGTGGACTATGGCTACACCTTC.

The chain carries TRBV28 and TRBJ2-3; D not certain. Germline loops: CDR1 MDHEN, CDR2 SYDVKM. CDR3 size: 14 residues. Deletions cut 3 bases from V and 6 bases from J, with 13 bases between. This CDR3 reads CASSFGGPLDTQYF. CDR3 nucleotide sequence: TGTGCCAGCAGTTTCGGTGGGCCTTTGGATACGCAGTATTTT. Variable domain in full (rest from reference TRBV28 and TRBJ2-3): DVKVTQSSRYLVKRTGEKVFLECVQDMDHENMFWYRQDPGLGLRLIYFSYDVKMKEKGDIPEGYSVSREKKERFSLILESASTNQTSMYLCASSFGGPLDTQYFGPGTRLTVL.

This clone was counted only a few times. The chain has TRBV7-8 and TRBJ2-7; 9 bases map to TRBD2. Germline assignment: CDR1 SGHVS and CDR2 FQNEAQ. Losses at the gene ends were 5 bases for V and 1 base for J; bases not matched to a gene: 9. CDR3 length equals 16 residues. CDR3 in amino acids: CASSARAAGGSYEQYF. Written as DNA, the CDR3 is TGTGCCAGCAGCGCTCGAGCGGCGGGAGGGTCCTACGAGCAGTACTTC.

This clone was counted a single time. V gene TRBV19 combines with J gene TRBJ1-5; 8 nucleotides match TRBD1. With 3 bases clipped from V and 2 bases from J, the junction kept 6 bases outside the gene matches. Per germline, CDR1 LNHDA and CDR2 SQIVND (reference sequence). There are 16 residues in the CDR3. The CDR3 here is CASSIHMGQGNQPQHF. CDR3 in DNA: TGTGCCAGTAGTATCCACATGGGACAGGGCAATCAGCCCCAGCATTTT.

This clone was seen a few times. The chain recombines TRBV6-5 with TRBJ2-7; TRBD1 matches at 12 bases. This CDR3 region has 14 residues. The germline CDR1 and CDR2 sequences are MNHEY and SVGAGI. V gave up 7 bases and J gave up 4 bases; unmatched junction bases: 5. CDR3 region: CASKAGQGAYEQYF. The DNA of the CDR3 is TGTGCCAGCAAGGCGGGACAGGGGGCGTACGAGCAGTACTTC.

The rearrangement links TRBV25-1 to TRBJ1-3; 10 bases are shared with TRBD1. Germline CDR1 reads MGHDK; CDR2 reads SYGVNS. This CDR3 comprises 18 residues. With 4 bases clipped from V and 1 base from J, the junction kept 10 bases outside the gene matches. Here the CDR3 reads CASSARQGASTSGNTIYF. CDR3 sequence (DNA): TGTGCCAGCAGTGCCAGACAGGGGGCGAGTACGTCTGGAAACACCATATATTTT.

The V and J genes are TRBV10-3 and TRBJ2-3, with 11 bases that match TRBD2. Trimming at V came to 10 bases and at J to 0 bases, leaving 3 bases not matched to a gene. Germline V CDR1 and CDR2: ENHRY, SYGVKD. The CDR3 covers 14 residues. As DNA, the CDR3 is TGTGCCACGCGACTAGCGGGGAGCACAGATACGCAGTATTTT. Protein product: CATRLAGSTDTQYF.

The chain carries TRBV2 and TRBJ2-1, with a tentative D call TRBD2 (6 bases). The germline gives CDR1 SNHLY, CDR2 FYNNEI. The CDR3 has 16 residues. The germline V and J ends were trimmed by 8 bases and 3 bases, with 20 bases remaining between them. The CDR3 here is CASFSGTGASYNEQFF. Written as DNA, the CDR3 is TGTGCCAGCTTTTCTGGGACGGGAGCGAGCTACAATGAGCAGTTCTTC.

The chain recombines TRBV9 with TRBJ2-5; D unresolved. V lost 2 bases and J 5 bases, leaving 13 bases between the germline ends. The CDR3 consists of 14 residues. The germline V gene encodes CDR1 SGDLS and CDR2 YYNGEE. This chain's CDR3 is CASSVTSLWETQYF. The CDR3 DNA reads TGTGCCAGCAGCGTCACCAGTTTGTGGGAGACCCAGTACTTC.

This clone was detected a few times. The rearrangement uses TRBV5-5 and TRBJ2-7; a weak D match, TRBD1 (5 bases). Germline V lookup: CDR1 SGHKS, CDR2 YYEKEE (reference sequence). V was pared by 2 bases and J by 4 bases, with 7 bases between. This CDR3 comprises 12 residues. This CDR3 reads CASSLGVYEQYF. DNA of the CDR3: TGTGCCAGCAGCTTAGGGGTTTACGAGCAGTACTTC.

The chain links TRBV3-1 (or the pseudogene TRBV3-2) to TRBJ1-1; D is ambiguous. The CDR3 is made up of 14 amino acids. The germline V and J ends were trimmed by 3 bases and 4 bases, with 12 bases remaining between them. The germline V gene encodes CDR1 LGHDT and CDR2 YNNKEL (reference sequence). CDR3 in amino acids: CASSQGGFGTEAFF. The CDR3 DNA is TGTGCCAGCAGCCAGGGAGGGTTTGGCACTGAAGCTTTCTTT.

The genes are TRBV7-9 and TRBJ2-2, with 9 positions matching TRBD2. The V segment lost 5 bases and the J segment 3 bases; nucleotides outside the gene matches: 4. Germline V gene lookup returns CDR1 SEHNR and CDR2 FQNEAQ (reference sequence). This CDR3 is 15 amino acids long. CDR3 coding DNA: TGTGCCAGCAGCCGGTTAGCGGGAGACACCGGGGAGCTGTTTTTT. It codes for CASSRLAGDTGELFF.

The V and J genes are TRBV11-2 and TRBJ2-1; the D gene is possibly TRBD1 (6 bases). Trimming left V 5 bases short and J 1 base short, with 12 bases between. This CDR3 region has 15 residues. Germline V gene lookup returns CDR1 SGHAT and CDR2 FQNNGV. DNA of the CDR3: TGTGCCAGCAGCCCCGGACAGTTTTCCTACAATGAGCAGTTCTTC. Amino acids: CASSPGQFSYNEQFF.

V is TRBV3-1 (or the pseudogene TRBV3-2) and J is TRBJ2-5; TRBD2 agrees at 7 bases. With V trimmed by 0 bases and J by 1 base, 8 bases remained unmatched. The CDR3 length is 17 residues. CDR1 and CDR2 (germline): LGHDT, YNNKEL (reference sequence). CDR3 loop: CASSQDPAGARQETQYF. For the CDR3, the DNA is TGTGCCAGCAGCCAAGATCCGGCGGGAGCCCGCCAAGAGACCCAGTACTTC.